This record covers a single TCR beta chain. Its specificity is not known. The data were taken from a study of blood T cells in healthy people across ages. Across the whole study: Capture via template switching afforded approximately one barcoded beta molecule per two T cells. The study, taken as a whole, reports: The fall in TCR beta diversity per million T cells was roughly linear with age. Higher diversity, along with more naive CD4+ cells, distinguished long-lived donors from aged donors.

Germline V gene lookup returns CDR1 SQVTM and CDR2 ANQGSEA. The CDR3 extends over 13 amino acids. The J segment lost 1 base and the V segment lost 5 bases, leaving 4 bases of the junction unmatched. A second about 7 to 11 cycle PCR used barcoded and J-beta primers. CDR3-containing paired-end reads numbering at least 2.5 million came from each sample. TCRdb re-called the 5' RACE reads through MiXCR, storing one row per CDR3 protein. The sample lists about 640,000 distinct CDR3 sequences, 58% seen once, with roughly 34% in the top ten. This TCR was sampled from a man aged 60 to 69 in good health. The material sequenced was blood. The chain carries TRBV29-1 and TRBJ2-5, with 7 bases lining up with TRBD1. In DNA form, the CDR3 reads TGCAGCGTTTACAGGGGCGGCCAAGAGACCCAGTACTTC. Protein sequence: CSVYRGGQETQYF. Full variable domain (outside the CDR3, taken from reference TRBV29-1 and TRBJ2-5): SAVISQKPSRDICQRGTSLTIQCQVDSQVTMMFWYRQQPGQSLTLIATANQGSEATYESGFVIDKFPISRPNLTFSTLTVSNMSPEDSSIYLCSVYRGGQETQYFGPGTRLLVL.